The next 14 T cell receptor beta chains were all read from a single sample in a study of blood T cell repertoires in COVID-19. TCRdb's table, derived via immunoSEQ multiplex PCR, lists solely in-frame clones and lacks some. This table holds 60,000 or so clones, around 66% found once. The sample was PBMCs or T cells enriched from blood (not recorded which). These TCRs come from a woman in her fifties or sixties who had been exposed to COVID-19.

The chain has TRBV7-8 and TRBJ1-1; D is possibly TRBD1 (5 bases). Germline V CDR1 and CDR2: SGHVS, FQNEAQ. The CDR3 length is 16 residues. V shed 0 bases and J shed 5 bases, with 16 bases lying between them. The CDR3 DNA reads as TGTGCCAGCAGCTTAGCGCCCCCGGGACTCGGGACTGAAGCTTTCTTT. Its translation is CASSLAPPGLGTEAFF.

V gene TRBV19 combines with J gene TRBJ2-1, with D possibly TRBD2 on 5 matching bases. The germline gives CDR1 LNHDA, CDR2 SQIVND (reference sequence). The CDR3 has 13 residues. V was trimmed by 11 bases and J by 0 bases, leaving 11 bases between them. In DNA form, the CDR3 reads TGTGCCTCTCGACTAAGCTCCTACAATGAGCAGTTCTTC. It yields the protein CASRLSSYNEQFF. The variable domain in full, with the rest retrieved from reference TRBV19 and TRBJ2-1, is DGGITQSPKYLFRKEGQNVTLSCEQNLNHDAMYWYRQDPGQGLRLIYYSQIVNDFQKGDIAEGYSVSREKKESFPLTVTSAQKNPTAFYLCASRLSSYNEQFFGPGTRLTVL.

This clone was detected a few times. The CDR3 sequence is CASSLSSGGSYEQYF. DNA of the CDR3: TGTGCCAGCAGTTTATCTAGCGGGGGTTCCTACGAGCAGTACTTC. V is TRBV27 and J is TRBJ2-7; 9 bases map to TRBD2. The germline V gene encodes CDR1 MNHEY and CDR2 SMNVEV (reference sequence). The CDR3 runs to 15 residues. With 0 bases clipped from V and 1 base from J, the junction kept 1 base outside the gene matches.

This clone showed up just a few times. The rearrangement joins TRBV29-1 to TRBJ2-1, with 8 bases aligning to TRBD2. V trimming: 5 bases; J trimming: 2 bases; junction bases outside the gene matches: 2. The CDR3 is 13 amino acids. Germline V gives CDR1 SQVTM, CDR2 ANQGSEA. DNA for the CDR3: TGCAGCGTTTTTAGCGGGACCTACAATGAGCAGTTCTTC. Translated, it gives CSVFSGTYNEQFF.

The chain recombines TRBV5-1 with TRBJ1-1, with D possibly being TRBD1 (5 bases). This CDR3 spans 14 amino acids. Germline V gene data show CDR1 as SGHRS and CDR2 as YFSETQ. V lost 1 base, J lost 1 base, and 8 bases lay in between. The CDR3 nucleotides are TGCGCCAGCAGCTTGAGACAGACGAACACTGAAGCTTTCTTT. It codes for CASSLRQTNTEAFF.

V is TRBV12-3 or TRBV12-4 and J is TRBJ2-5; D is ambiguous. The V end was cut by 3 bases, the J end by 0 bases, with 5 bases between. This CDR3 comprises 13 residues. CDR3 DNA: TGTGCCAGCAGTTTTGAGAACCAAGAGACCCAGTACTTC. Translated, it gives CASSFENQETQYF.

The CDR3 protein is CASSPGTGLLNEQYF. Written as DNA, the CDR3 is TGCGCCAGCAGCCCTGGGACAGGATTGCTGAACGAGCAGTACTTC. The V and J genes are TRBV5-1 and TRBJ2-7, with 8 bases aligning to TRBD1. With 4 bases clipped from V and 5 bases from J, the junction kept 11 bases outside the gene matches. The CDR3 sequence is 15 residues long. Germline CDR1 reads SGHRS; CDR2 reads YFSETQ.

The CDR3 is CASSQAVGEQFF. As DNA, the CDR3 is TGTGCCAGCAGCCAAGCGGTTGGTGAGCAGTTCTTC. V is TRBV3-1 (or the pseudogene TRBV3-2) and J is TRBJ2-1; D not certain. Looked up from germline, CDR1 is LGHDT and CDR2 is YNNKEL (reference sequence). The germline V and J ends were trimmed by 1 base and 9 bases, with 7 bases remaining between them. CDR3 size: 12 residues.

CDR3 region: CASSQDREAFGEQFF. For the CDR3, the DNA is TGCGCCAGCAGCCAAGACCGGGAGGCCTTTGGTGAGCAGTTCTTC. V and J are TRBV4-3 and TRBJ2-1; 7 bases are a match to TRBD2. V lost 0 bases and J lost 9; bases outside the gene matches: 8. CDR3 length: 15 amino acids. CDR1 LGHNA and CDR2 YSLEER come from the germline V gene.

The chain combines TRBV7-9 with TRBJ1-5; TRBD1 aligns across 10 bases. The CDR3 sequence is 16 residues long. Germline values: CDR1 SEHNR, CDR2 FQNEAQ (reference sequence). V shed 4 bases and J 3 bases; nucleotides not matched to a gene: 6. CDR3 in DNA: TGTGCCAGCAGCTCCGGGACAGGGGCCCCCAATCAGCCCCAGCATTTT. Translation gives CASSSGTGAPNQPQHF. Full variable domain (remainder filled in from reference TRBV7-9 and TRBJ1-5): DTGVSQNPRHKITKRGQNVTFRCDPISEHNRLYWYRQTLGQGPEFLTYFQNEAQLEKSRLLSDRFSAERPKGSFSTLEIQRTEQGDSAMYLCASSSGTGAPNQPQHFGDGTRLSIL.

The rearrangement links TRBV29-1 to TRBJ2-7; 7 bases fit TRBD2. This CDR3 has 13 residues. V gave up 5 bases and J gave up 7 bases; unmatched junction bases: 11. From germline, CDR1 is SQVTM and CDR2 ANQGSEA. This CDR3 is CSVRATGGWEQYF. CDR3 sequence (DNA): TGCAGCGTTCGAGCGACCGGGGGGTGGGAGCAGTACTTC.

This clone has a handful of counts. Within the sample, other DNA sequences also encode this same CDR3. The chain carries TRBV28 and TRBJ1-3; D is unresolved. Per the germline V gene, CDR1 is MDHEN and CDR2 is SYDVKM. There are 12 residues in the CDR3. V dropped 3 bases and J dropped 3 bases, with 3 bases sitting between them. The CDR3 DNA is TGTGCCAGCAGTTTCCGTGGAAACACCATATATTTT. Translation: CASSFRGNTIYF.

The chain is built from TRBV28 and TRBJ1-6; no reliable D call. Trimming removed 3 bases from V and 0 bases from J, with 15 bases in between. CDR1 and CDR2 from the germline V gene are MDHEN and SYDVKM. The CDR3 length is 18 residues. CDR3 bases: TGTGCCAGCAGTTTTACCCCAATGGGGAGCTCCTATAATTCACCCCTCCACTTT. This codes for CASSFTPMGSSYNSPLHF.

The chain's CDR3 is CASSPLAAQETQYF. CDR3 DNA sequence: TGTGCCAGCTCGCCCCTAGCGGCACAAGAGACCCAGTACTTC. V gene TRBV18 combines with J gene TRBJ2-5, with 7 nucleotides matching TRBD2. The length of the CDR3 is 14 residues. V lost 6 bases, J lost 2 bases, and 6 bases stayed unmatched. Germline V gives CDR1 KGHSH, CDR2 LQKENI.